This TCR beta chain emerged from a study of regulatory T cells in long-lasting Graves disease. Study-wide context: Persistence in Graves' disease denoted antithyroid drug use beyond 5 years alongside positive TSH receptor antibodies. Study results and limitations: Sharing of public clonotypes was greater in persistent patients (more than 2,500) than in new patients (around 880). The study found TRBV28, TRBJ1-2 and TRBJ2-5 favored in persistent disease.

Germline CDR1 reads MDHEN; CDR2 reads SYDVKM. The junction had 3 bases not matched to a gene; V was cut back by 4 bases and J by 6 bases. CDR3 length: 14 residues. The time point is: persistent/refractory GD, antithyroid drugs over 5 years with positive TRAb. Following extraction of RNA from PBMCs, that RNA was used to make the TCR library. To note about this clonotype: Its cognate antigen is unknown.

Combining iRepertoire HTBI primers with Arm-PCR of CDR3 regions, the authors built TCR beta libraries. TCRdb re-called the multiplex PCR reads with MiXCR, one entry per CDR3 protein. The sample includes approximately 350,000 distinct CDR3 sequences, more than 20% of them seen just once. The TCR sequence derives from a woman in her thirties or forties with Graves disease. This chain links TRBV28 with TRBJ2-2; the match to TRBD1 covers 9 bases. The sequencing used peripheral blood mononuclear cells (PBMCs), collected when the disease was refractory, from a patient treated with antithyroid drugs. CDR3 sequence (DNA): TGTGCCAGCAGTTCCCGGACAGGGGCCGGGGAGCTGTTTTTT. Amino acid sequence: CASSSRTGAGELFF.